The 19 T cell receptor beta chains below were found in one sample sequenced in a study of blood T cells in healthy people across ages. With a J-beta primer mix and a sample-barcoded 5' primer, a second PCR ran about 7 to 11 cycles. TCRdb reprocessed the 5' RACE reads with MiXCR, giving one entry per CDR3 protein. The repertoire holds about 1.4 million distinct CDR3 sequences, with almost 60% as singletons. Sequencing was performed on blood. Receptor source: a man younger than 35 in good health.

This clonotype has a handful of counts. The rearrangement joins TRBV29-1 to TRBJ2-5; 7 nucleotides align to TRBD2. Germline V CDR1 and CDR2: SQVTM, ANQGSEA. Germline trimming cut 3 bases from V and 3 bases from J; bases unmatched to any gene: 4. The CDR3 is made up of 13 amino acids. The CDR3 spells CSVERGIEETQYF. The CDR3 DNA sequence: TGCAGCGTTGAGCGGGGGATAGAAGAGACCCAGTACTTC.

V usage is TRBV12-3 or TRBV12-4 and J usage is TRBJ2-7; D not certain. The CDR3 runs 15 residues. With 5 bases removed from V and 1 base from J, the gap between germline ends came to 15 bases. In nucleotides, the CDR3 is TGTGCCAGCAGTCCAGGCACTACCCCGTCCTACGAGCAGTACTTC. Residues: CASSPGTTPSYEQYF.

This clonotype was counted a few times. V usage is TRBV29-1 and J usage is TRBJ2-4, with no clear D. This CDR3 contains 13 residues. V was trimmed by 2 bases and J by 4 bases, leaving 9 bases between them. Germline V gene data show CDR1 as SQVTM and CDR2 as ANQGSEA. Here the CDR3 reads CSVEKAEKNIQYF. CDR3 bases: TGCAGCGTTGAAAAGGCGGAAAAAAACATTCAGTACTTC. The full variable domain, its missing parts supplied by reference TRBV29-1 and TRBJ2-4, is SAVISQKPSRDICQRGTSLTIQCQVDSQVTMMFWYRQQPGQSLTLIATANQGSEATYESGFVIDKFPISRPNLTFSTLTVSNMSPEDSSIYLCSVEKAEKNIQYFGAGTRLSVL.

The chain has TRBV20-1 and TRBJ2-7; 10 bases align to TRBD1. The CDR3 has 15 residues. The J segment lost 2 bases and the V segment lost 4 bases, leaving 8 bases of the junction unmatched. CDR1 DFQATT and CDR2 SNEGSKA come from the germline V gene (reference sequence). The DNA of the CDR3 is TGCAGTGCTACCAGTAGGGACAGGGGAACCTACGAGCAGTACTTC. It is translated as CSATSRDRGTYEQYF.

Here the CDR3 DNA reads TGTGCCAGCAGCGGGGGGGGGCCTAGCTCCTATAATTCACCCCTCCACTTT. It encodes CASSGGGPSSYNSPLHF. This chain uses TRBV9 with TRBJ1-6; D is perhaps TRBD1 (6 bases). Germline CDR1 and CDR2: SGDLS and YYNGEE. V lost 3 bases to trimming and J lost 0 bases, with 13 bases between them. This CDR3 contains 17 residues.

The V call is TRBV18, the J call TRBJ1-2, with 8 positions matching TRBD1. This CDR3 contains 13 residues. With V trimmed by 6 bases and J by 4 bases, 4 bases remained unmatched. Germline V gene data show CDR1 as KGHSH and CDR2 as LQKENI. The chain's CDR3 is CASSDRALYGYTF. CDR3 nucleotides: TGTGCCAGCTCGGACAGGGCCCTCTATGGCTACACCTTC.

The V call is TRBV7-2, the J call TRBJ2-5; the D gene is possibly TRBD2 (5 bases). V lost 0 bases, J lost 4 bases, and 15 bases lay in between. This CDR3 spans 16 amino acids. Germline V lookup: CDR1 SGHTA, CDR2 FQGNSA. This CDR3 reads CASSLARGPQGETQYF. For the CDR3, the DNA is TGTGCCAGCAGCTTAGCTAGAGGGCCCCAAGGAGAGACCCAGTACTTC.

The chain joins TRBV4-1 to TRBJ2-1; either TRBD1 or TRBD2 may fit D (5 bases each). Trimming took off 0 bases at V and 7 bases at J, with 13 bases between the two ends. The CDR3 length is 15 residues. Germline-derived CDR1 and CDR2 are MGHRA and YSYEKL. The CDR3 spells CASSQEVEGLNEQFF. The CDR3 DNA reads TGCGCCAGCAGCCAAGAAGTTGAGGGGTTGAATGAGCAGTTCTTC.

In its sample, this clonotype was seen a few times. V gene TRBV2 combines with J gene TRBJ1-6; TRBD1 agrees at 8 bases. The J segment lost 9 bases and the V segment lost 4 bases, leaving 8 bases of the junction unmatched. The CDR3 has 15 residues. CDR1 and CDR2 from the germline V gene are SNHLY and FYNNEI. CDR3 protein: CASSGLQGGASPLHF. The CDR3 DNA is TGTGCCAGCAGTGGCCTACAGGGGGGGGCTTCACCCCTCCACTTT.

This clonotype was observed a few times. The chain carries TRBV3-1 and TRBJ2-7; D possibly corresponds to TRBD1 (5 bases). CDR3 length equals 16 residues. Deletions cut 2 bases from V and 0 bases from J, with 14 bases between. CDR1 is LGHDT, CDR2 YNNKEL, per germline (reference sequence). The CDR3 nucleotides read TGTGCCAGCAGCCAACGACAGCGAAGACTCTCCTACGAGCAGTACTTC. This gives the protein CASSQRQRRLSYEQYF.

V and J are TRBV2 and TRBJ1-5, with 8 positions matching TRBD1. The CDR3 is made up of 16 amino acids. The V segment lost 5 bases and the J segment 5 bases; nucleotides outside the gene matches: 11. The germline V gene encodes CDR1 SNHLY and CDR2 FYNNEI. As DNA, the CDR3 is TGTGCCAGCAGTTTCAGCAGGGGGCCGACGGATCAGCCCCAGCATTTT. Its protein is CASSFSRGPTDQPQHF. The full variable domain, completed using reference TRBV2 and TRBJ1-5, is EPEVTQTPSHQVTQMGQEVILRCVPISNHLYFYWYRQILGQKVEFLVSFYNNEISEKSEIFDDQFSVERPDGSNFTLKIRSTKLEDSAMYFCASSFSRGPTDQPQHFGDGTRLSIL.

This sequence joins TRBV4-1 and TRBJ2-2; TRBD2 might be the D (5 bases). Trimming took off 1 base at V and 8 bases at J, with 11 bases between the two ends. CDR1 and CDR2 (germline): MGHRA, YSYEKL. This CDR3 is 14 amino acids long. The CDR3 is CASSQASGFGELFF. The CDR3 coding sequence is TGCGCCAGCAGCCAAGCATCGGGGTTTGGGGAGCTGTTTTTT.

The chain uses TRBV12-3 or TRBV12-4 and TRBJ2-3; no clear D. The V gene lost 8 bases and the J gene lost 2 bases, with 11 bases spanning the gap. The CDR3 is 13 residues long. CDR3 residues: CASASSYTDTQYF. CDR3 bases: TGTGCCAGCGCAAGTAGCTACACAGATACGCAGTATTTT.

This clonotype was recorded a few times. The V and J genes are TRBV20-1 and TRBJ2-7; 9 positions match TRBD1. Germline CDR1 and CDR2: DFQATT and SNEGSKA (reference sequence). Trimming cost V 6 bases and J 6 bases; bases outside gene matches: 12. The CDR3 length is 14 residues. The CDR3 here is CSATDGTGSPEQYF. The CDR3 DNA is TGCAGTGCAACAGACGGGACAGGGAGTCCCGAGCAGTACTTC.

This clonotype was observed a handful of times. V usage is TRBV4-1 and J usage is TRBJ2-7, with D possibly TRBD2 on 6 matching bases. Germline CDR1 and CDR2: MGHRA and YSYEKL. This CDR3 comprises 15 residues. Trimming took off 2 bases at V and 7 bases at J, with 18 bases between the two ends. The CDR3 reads CASSQTPLAGSEQYF. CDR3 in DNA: TGCGCCAGCAGCCAAACCCCCTTGGCGGGATCAGAGCAGTACTTC.

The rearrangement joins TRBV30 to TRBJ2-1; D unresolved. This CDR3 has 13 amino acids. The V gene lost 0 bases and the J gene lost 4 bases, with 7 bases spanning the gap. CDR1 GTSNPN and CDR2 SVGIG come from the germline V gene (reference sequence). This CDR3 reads CAWSVSNYNEQFF. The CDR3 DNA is TGTGCCTGGAGTGTATCTAATTACAATGAGCAGTTCTTC.

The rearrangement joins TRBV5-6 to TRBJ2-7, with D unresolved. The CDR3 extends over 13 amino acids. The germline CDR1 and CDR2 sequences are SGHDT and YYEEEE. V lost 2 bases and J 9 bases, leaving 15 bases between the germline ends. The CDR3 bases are TGTGCCAGCAGCTTTGGCTATTCGGTTAGGCAGTACTTC. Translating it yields CASSFGYSVRQYF.

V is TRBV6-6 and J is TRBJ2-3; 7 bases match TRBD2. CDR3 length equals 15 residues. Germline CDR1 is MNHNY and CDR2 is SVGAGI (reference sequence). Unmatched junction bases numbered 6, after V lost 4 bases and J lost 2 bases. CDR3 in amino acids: CASSFEAGITDTQYF. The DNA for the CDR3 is TGTGCCAGCAGTTTCGAAGCGGGGATCACAGATACGCAGTATTTT.

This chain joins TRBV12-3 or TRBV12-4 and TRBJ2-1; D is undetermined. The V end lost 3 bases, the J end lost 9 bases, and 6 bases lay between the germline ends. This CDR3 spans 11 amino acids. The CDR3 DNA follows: TGTGCCAGCAGTTTTAGTAGTGAGCAGTTCTTC. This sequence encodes CASSFSSEQFF.